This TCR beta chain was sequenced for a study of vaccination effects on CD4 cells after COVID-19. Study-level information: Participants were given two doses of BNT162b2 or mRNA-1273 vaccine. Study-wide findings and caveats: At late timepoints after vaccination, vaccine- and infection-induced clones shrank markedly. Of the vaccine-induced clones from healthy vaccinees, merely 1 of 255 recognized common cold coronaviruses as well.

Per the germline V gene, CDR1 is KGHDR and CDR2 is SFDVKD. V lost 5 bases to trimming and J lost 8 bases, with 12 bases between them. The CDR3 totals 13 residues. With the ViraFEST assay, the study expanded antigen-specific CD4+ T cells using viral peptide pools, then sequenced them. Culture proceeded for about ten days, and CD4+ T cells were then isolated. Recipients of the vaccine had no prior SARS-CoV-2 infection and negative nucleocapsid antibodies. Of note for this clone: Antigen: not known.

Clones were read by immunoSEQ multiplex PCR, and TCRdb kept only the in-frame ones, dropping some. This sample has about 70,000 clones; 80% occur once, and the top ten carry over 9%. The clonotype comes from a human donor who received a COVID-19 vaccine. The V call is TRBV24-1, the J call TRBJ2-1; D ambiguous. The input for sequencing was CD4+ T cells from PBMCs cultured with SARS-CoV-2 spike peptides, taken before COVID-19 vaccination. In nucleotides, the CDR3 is TGTGCCACCAGTGGAGTAGGGCTGGATGAGCAGTTCTTC. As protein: CATSGVGLDEQFF.